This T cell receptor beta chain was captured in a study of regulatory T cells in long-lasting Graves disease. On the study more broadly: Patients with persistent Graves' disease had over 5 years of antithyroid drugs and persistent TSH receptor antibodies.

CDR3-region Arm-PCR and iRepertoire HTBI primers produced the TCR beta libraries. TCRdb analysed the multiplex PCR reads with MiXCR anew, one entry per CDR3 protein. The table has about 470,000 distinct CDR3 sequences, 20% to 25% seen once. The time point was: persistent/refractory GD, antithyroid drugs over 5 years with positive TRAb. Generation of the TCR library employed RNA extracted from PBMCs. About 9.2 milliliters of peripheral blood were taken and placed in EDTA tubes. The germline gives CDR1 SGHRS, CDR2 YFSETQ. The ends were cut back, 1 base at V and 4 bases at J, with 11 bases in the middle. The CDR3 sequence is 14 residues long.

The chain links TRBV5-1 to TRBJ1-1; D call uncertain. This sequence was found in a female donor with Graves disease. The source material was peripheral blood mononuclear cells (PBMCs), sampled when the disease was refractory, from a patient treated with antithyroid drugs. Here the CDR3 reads CASSLWREATEAFF. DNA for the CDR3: TGCGCCAGCAGCTTGTGGAGGGAAGCCACTGAAGCTTTCTTT. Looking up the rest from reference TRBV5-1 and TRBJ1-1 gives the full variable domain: KAGVTQTPRYLIKTRGQQVTLSCSPISGHRSVSWYQQTPGQGLQFLFEYFSETQRNKGNFPGRFSGRQFSNSRSEMNVSTLELGDSALYLCASSLWREATEAFFGQGTRLTVV.